This section outlines one TCR beta chain sequence together with its context. Its antigen remains unknown. TCRdb used MiXCR to reprocess the 5' RACE reads, holding one entry per CDR3 protein. The sample includes 250,000 or so distinct CDR3 sequences, roughly 8% of them seen just once. Healthy Caucasians made up all donors. Trimming removed 5 bases at V and 3 bases at J, with 11 bases between. This CDR3 has 14 amino acids. Germline lookup yields CDR1 SGDLS and CDR2 YYNGEE. The data were obtained in a study of identical twins. Findings of the study overall: Reduced insertions were recorded for abundant cord blood beta clonotypes, with no such pattern in memory repertoires.

These data were likewise used in another study, on yellow fever vaccine responses in identical twins.

This clonotype originated in a woman between 18 and 29 years old in good health. The specimen was CD8+ T cells sorted from blood. J is TRBJ2-2 and V is TRBV9; possible D gene TRBD1, 5 bases. The CDR3 spells CASSQGGDTGELFF. In DNA, the CDR3 is TGTGCCAGCAGTCAGGGTGGGGACACCGGGGAGCTGTTTTTT.